The sample holds many counts of the clone carrying this T cell receptor beta chain. Its antigen is not known. The source material, RNA transcripts, was used to amplify TCR beta CDR3 regions. Primed by the HTBI set, a first-round RT-PCR was run on the TCR CDR3. A single record per CDR3 protein comes from TCRdb applying MiXCR to the multiplex PCR reads. The repertoire holds fewer than 550,000 distinct CDR3 sequences, with roughly 14% as singletons. This entry belongs to a study of T cells in Graves' hyperthyroidism and ophthalmopathy. V was pared by 7 bases and J by 0 bases, with 9 bases between. The CDR3 loop spans 12 amino acids. Per germline, CDR1 SQVTM and CDR2 ANQGSEA. Study conclusions and caveats: The model forecast ophthalmopathy, anticipating it by a median around 6.5 months before onset.

This rearrangement joins TRBV29-1 to TRBJ1-2; a possible D gene is TRBD1 (5 bases). This sequence originates from a woman between 18 and 29 years old with Graves' hyperthyroidism. The specimen sequenced was blood. The CDR3 DNA sequence: TGCAGCGCCCAGGGAGCTAACTATGGCTACACCTTC. This sequence encodes CSAQGANYGYTF.